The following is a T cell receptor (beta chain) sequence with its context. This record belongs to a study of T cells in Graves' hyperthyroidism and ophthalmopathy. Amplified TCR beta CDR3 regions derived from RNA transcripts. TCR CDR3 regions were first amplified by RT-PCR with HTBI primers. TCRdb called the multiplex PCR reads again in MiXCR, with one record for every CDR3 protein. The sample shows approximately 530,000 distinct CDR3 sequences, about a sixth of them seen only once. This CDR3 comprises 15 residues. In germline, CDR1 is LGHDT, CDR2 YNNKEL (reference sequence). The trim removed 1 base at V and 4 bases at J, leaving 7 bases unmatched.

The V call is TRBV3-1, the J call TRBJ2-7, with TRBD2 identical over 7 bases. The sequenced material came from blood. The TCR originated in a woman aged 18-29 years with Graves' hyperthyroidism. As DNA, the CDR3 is TGTGCCAGCAGCCAAGTCCCCGGGGGGTCGTACGAGCAGTACTTC. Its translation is CASSQVPGGSYEQYF.